This T cell receptor (beta chain) was found in a study of blood T cell repertoires in COVID-19. Across the whole study: Acute and convalescent COVID-19 specimens originated in the United States, Italy and Spain. In each case, the material was cDNA or gDNA derived from T cells, B-cell-depleted T cells, or PBMCs.

The CDR3 has 15 amino acids. Trimming removed 4 bases from V and 4 bases from J, with 16 bases in between. Germline assignment: CDR1 MGHRA and CDR2 YSYEKL. Measured with immunoSEQ multiplex PCR; TCRdb has only the in-frame clones, and not every one. Found here are 50,000 or so clones, around 86% of them singletons; the top ten hold around 28%. This clone was picked up a small number of times. This rearrangement joins TRBV4-1 to TRBJ1-2; perhaps TRBD1 as D (5 bases). The receptor comes from a human donor in a cohort sampled during active COVID-19. The sequenced sample consisted of peripheral blood. CDR3 sequence: CASSLTTTVRYGYTF. The CDR3 nucleotides are TGCGCCAGCAGCCTCACAACGACAGTCCGCTATGGCTACACCTTC.